This TCR beta chain was documented in a study of T cell responses to AZD1222 COVID-19 vaccine. At the level of the study: Pooled in the analysis were second doses at about 4 or about 12 weeks.

To note about this clone: Its target is not known.

There are 13 residues in the CDR3. The germline V gene has CDR1 MNHNS and CDR2 SASEGT. Trimming took 9 bases from V and 5 from J, leaving 14 bases between them. General study findings and limits: The donor group comprised mostly white British people and more females; the analysis possibly underestimated clonal diversity. Every sample of the repertoires postdated the peak T cell response.

Some clones are missing from TCRdb's copy, which holds only in-frame ones; the method was immunoSEQ multiplex PCR. The table lists roughly 97,000 clones, approximately 89% of them singletons. Sequenced material: peripheral blood, taken on day 0 of AZD1222 vaccination. The chain is built from TRBV6-1 and TRBJ2-1, with a weak D call TRBD2 (5 bases). This receptor was taken from an adult in good health. Here the CDR3 reads CASFPEGNNEQFF. CDR3 coding DNA: TGTGCCAGTTTCCCCGAGGGTAACAATGAGCAGTTCTTC.